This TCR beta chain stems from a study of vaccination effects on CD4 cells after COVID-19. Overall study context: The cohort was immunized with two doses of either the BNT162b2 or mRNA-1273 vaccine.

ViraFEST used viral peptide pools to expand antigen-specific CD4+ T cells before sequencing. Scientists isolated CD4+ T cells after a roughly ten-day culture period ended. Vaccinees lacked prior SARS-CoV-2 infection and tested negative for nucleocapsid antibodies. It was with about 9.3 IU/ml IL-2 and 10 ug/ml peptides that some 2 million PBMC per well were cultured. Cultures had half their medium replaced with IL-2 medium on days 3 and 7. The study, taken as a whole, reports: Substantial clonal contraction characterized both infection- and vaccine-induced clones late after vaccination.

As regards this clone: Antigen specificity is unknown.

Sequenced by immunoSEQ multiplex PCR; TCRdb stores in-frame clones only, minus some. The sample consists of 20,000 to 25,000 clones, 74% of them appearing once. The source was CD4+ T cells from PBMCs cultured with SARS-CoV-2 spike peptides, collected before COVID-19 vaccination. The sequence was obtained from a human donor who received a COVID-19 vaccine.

This chain's CDR3 is CASSWTSEETQYF. CDR3 sequence (DNA): TGTGCCAGCAGTTGGACTAGCGAAGAGACCCAGTACTTC. The chain links TRBV28 to TRBJ2-5; 9 bases line up with TRBD2. In germline, CDR1 is MDHEN, CDR2 SYDVKM. V dropped 4 bases and J dropped 3; count of bases not matched to a gene: 0. The CDR3 runs 13 residues.